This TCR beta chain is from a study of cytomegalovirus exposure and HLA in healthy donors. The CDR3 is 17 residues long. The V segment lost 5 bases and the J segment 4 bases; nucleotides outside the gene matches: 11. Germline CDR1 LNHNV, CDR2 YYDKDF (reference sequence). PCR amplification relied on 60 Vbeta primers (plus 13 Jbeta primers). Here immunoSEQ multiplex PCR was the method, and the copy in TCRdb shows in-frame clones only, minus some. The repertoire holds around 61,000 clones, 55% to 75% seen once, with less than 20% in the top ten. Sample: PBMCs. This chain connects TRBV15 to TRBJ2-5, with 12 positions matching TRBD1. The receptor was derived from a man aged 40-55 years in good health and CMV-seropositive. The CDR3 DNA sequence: TGTGCCACCAGCGGCTACCGGGGACAGGGGGCCCGAGAGACCCAGTACTTC. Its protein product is CATSGYRGQGARETQYF.